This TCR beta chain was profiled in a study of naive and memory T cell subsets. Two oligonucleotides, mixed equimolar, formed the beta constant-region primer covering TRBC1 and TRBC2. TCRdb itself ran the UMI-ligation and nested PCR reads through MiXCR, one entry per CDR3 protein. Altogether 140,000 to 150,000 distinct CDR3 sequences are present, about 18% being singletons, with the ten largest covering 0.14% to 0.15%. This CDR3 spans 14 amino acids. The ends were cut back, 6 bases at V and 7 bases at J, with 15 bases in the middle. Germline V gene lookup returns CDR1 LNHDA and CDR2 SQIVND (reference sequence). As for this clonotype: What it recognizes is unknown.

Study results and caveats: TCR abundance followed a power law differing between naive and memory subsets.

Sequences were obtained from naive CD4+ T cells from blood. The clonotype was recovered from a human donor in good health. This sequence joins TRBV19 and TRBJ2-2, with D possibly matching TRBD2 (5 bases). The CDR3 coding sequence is TGTGCCAGTAGCGGGCTAGCTGGAGGCGGGGAGCTGTTTTTT. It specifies CASSGLAGGGELFF.